This T cell receptor (beta chain) was obtained from a study of T cell responses to AZD1222 COVID-19 vaccine. Study results and limitations: Increases in Spike-specific TCR breadth and depth were seen after two AZD1222 doses. Epitopes outside B.1.351 and B.1.1.7 mutated regions reportedly drew nearly half of spike TCRs.

Between the trimmed V and J ends, which lost 0 bases and 6 bases, there was a span of 13 bases. Per germline, CDR1 SGHRS and CDR2 YFSETQ. The CDR3 runs to 14 residues. The method was immunoSEQ multiplex PCR; TCRdb's version includes in-frame clones alone and lacks a portion of them. The sample holds 95,000 to 150,000 clones, 70% to 90% seen once. This clone has a single count. Its antigen remains unknown. This chain links TRBV5-1 with TRBJ2-7, with a possible D match to TRBD1 (5 bases). Sequenced material: peripheral blood, taken on day 0 of AZD1222 vaccination. The receptor was derived from an adult in good health. Here the CDR3 DNA reads TGCGCCAGCAGCTTGGCCGTAAGGGGTCCCGAGCAGTACTTC. Translated: CASSLAVRGPEQYF.